This T cell receptor beta chain was documented in a study of T cells in Graves' hyperthyroidism and ophthalmopathy. V lost 3 bases and J lost 5, with 13 bases in between. The CDR3 spans 14 residues. Study outcomes and limitations: Expanded thyroid clonotypes (above 0.001) were mostly also found in blood. Progression to ophthalmopathy was predicted a median of 6.5 months early.

Extraction of PBMCs used roughly 9.4 ml of fresh peripheral blood. This clonotype has ten or more counts. Antigen: not known. It was RNA transcripts that yielded the amplified TCR beta CDR3 regions. The primer set for the first-round RT-PCR of the TCR CDR3 was HTBI. TCRdb re-called the multiplex PCR reads with MiXCR, one entry per CDR3 protein. The data contain some 360,000 distinct CDR3 sequences, 18% of them singletons. The TCR comes from a woman between 40 and 50 years old with Graves' ophthalmopathy. V is TRBV12-3 or TRBV12-4 and J is TRBJ2-5; the D gene could be TRBD1 or TRBD2 (5 bases each). Source material: blood. The CDR3 region has the DNA TGTGCCAGCAGTTTCTCGAGGGGAGAGGAGACCCAGTACTTC. Its protein product is CASSFSRGEETQYF.